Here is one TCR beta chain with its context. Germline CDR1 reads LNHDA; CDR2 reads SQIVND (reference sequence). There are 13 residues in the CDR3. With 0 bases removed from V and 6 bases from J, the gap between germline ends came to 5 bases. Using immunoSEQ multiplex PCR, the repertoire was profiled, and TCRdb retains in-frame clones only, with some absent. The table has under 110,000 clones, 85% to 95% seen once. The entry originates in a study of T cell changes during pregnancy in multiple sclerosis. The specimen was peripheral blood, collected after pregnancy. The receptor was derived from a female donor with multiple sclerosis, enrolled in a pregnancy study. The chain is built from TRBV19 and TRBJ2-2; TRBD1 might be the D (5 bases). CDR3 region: CASSIDRAGELFF. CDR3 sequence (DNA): TGTGCCAGTAGTATAGACAGGGCCGGGGAGCTGTTTTTT.